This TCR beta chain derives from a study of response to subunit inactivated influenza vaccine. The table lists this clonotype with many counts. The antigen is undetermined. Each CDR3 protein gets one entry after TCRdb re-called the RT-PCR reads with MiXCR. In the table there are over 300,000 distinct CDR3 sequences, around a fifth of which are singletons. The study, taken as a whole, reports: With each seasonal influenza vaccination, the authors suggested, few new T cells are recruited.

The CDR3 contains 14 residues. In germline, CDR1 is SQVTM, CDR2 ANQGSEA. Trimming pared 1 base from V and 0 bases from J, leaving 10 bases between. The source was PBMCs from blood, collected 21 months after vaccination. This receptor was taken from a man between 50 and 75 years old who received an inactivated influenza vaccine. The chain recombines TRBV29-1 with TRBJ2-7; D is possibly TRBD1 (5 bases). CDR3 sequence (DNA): TGCAGCGTTGAAGCAACAGGTAACTCCTACGAGCAGTACTTC. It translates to CSVEATGNSYEQYF.